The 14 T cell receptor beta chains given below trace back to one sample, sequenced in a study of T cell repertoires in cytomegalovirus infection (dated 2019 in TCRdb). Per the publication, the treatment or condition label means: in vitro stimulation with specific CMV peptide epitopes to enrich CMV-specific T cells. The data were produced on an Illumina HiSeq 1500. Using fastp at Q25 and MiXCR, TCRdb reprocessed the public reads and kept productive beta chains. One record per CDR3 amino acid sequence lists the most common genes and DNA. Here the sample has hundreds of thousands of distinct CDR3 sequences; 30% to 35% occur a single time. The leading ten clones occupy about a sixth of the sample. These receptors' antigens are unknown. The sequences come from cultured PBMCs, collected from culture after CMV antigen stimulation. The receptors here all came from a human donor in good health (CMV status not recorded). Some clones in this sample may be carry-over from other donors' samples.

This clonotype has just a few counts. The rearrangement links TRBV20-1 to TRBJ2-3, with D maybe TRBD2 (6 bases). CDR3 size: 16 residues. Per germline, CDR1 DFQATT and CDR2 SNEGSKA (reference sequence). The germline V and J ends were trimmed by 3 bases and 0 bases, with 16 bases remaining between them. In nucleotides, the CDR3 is TGCAGTGCTAGCCCTTTACCGGGACTGAGCACAGATACGCAGTATTTT. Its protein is CSASPLPGLSTDTQYF.

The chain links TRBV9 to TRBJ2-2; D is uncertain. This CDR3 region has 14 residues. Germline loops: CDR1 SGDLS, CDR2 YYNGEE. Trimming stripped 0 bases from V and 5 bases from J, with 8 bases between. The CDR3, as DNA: TGTGCCAGCAGCGTAGACTTGTATACCGGGGAGCTGTTTTTT. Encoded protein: CASSVDLYTGELFF.

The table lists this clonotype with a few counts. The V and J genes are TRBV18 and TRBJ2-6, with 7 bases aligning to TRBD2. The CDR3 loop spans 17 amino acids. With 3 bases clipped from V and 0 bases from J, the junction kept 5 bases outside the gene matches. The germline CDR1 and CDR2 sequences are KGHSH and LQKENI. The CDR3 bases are TGTGCCAGCTCACCTCGTACTAGCGTCTCTGGGGCCAACGTCCTGACTTTC. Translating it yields CASSPRTSVSGANVLTF.

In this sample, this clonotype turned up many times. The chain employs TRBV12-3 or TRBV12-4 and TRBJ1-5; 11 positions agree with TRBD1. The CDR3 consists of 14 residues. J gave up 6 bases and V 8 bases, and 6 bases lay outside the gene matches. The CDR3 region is CASSGQGAGQPQHF. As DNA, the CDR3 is TGTGCCAGCTCTGGACAGGGGGCTGGTCAGCCCCAGCATTTT.

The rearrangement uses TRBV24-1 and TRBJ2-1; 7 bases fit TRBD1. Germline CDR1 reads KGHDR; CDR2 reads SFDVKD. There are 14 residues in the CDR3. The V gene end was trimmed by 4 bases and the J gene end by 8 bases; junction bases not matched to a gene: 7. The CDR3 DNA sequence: TGTGCCACCAGTGACGCCAACAGGGGCCATGAGCAGTTCTTC. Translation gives CATSDANRGHEQFF.

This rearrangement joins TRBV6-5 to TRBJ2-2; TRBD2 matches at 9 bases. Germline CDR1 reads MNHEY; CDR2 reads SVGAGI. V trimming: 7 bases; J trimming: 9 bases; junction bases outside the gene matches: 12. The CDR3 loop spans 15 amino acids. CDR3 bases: TGTGCCAGCACCTTCGGGACTAGCAGTAAAAGGGAGCTGTTTTTT. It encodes CASTFGTSSKRELFF.

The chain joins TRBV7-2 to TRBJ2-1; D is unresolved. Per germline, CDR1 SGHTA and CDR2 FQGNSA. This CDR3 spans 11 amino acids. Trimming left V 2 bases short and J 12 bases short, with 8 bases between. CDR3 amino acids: CASSLSWLQFF. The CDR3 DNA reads TGTGCCAGCAGCTTATCATGGCTGCAGTTCTTC.

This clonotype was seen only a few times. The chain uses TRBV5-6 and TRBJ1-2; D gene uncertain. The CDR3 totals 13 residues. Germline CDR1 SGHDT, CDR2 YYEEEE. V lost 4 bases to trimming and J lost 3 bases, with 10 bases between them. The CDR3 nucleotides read TGTGCCAGCAGCAGGATGGCAGACTATGGCTACACCTTC. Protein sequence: CASSRMADYGYTF.

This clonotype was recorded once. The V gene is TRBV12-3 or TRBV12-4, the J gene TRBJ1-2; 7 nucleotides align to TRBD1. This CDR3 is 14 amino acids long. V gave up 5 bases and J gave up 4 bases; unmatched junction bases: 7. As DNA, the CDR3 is TGTGCCAGCAGTAACACAGGGGCTACCTATGGCTACACCTTC. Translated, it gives CASSNTGATYGYTF.

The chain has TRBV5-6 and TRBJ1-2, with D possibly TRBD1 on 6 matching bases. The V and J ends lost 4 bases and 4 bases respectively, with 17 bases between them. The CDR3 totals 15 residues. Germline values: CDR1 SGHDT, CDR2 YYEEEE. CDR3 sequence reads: CASSRQDSRVYGYTF. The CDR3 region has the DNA TGTGCCAGCAGCCGACAGGACAGCCGAGTCTATGGCTACACCTTC.

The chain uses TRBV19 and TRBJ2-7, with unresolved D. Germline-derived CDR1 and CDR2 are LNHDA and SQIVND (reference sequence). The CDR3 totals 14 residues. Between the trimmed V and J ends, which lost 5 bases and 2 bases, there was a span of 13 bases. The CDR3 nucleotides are TGTGCCAGTAGTCCGACGGTTGGCCCCTACGAGCAGTACGTC. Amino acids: CASSPTVGPYEQYV.

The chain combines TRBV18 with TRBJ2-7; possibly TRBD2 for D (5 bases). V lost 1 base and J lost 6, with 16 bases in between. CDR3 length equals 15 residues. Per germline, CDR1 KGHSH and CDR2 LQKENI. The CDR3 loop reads CASSPLSRGKGEQYF. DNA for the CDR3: TGTGCCAGCTCACCACTATCTCGGGGAAAGGGCGAGCAGTACTTC.

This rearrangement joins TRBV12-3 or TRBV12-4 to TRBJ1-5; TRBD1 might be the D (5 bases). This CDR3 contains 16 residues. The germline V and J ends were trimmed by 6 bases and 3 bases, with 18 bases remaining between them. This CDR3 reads CASSMGGVVVNQPQHF. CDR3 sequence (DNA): TGTGCCAGCAGCATGGGAGGGGTCGTCGTCAATCAGCCCCAGCATTTT.

The CDR3 spells CASSVGDRALGDTQYF. The CDR3 nucleotides are TGTGCCAGCAGCGTAGGAGACAGGGCTCTGGGAGATACGCAGTATTTT. This chain connects TRBV9 to TRBJ2-3; 7 bases map to TRBD1. The CDR3 is made up of 16 amino acids. J lost 5 bases, V lost 0 bases, and 9 bases had no gene match. Germline assignment: CDR1 SGDLS and CDR2 YYNGEE. The full variable domain, completed using reference TRBV9 and TRBJ2-3, is DSGVTQTPKHLITATGQRVTLRCSPRSGDLSVYWYQQSLDQGLQFLIQYYNGEERAKGNILERFSAQQFPDLHSELNLSSLELGDSALYFCASSVGDRALGDTQYFGPGTRLTVL.